This T cell receptor beta chain was sequenced for a study of Ad26.COV2.S vaccination and SARS-CoV-2 variants. Background on the study: By the intramuscular route, Ad26.COV2.S was given once, or twice 56 days apart. General study findings and limits: TCR breadth and depth estimates may have understated total T cell responses.

Assay: immunoSEQ multiplex PCR; the TCRdb copy retains only in-frame clones and omits some. Of around 450,000 clones listed, 80% to 95% were seen once; the top ten hold 4.3%. The table lists this clone with a count of one. Its antigen is undetermined. Treatment denoted: some 20 received Ad26.COV2.S at low or high dose, single or two shots; roughly five received placebo; per-sample allocation not given. Samples were taken on day 63 after the first vaccine or placebo injection. Germline CDR1 and CDR2: SGHVS and FNYEAQ. The CDR3 is 17 amino acids. V shed 4 bases, J shed 2 bases, and the junction held 9 bases outside the gene matches.

The receptor was isolated from a person aged 18-65 years who received the Ad26.COV2.S COVID-19 vaccine or a placebo. Sample: peripheral blood, taken in a trial of Ad26.COV2.S vaccine versus placebo. The chain employs TRBV7-6 and TRBJ2-2; TRBD2 matches at 8 bases. CDR3 amino acids: CASSSSGLAGNTGELFF. The DNA for the CDR3 is TGTGCCAGCAGCTCGTCTGGATTAGCGGGAAACACCGGGGAGCTGTTTTTT.